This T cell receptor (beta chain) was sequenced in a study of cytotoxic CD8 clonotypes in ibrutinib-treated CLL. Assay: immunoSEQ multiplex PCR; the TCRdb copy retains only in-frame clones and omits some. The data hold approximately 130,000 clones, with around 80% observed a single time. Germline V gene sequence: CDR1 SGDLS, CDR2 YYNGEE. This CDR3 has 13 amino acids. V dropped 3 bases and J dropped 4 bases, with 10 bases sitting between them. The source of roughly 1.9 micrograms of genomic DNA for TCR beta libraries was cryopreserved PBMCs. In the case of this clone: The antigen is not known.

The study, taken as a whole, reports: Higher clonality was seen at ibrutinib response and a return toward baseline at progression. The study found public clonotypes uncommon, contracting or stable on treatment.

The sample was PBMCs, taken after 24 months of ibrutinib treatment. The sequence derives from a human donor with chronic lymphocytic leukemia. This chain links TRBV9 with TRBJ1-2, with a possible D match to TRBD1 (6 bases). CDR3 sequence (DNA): TGTGCCAGCAGCGAGGGACAAGCCTATGGCTACACCTTC. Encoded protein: CASSEGQAYGYTF.